This T cell receptor beta chain was sequenced for a study of T cells in Graves' hyperthyroidism and ophthalmopathy. Whole-study results and caveats: For ophthalmopathy, model prediction preceded onset by a median about 6 months. Most thyroid clonotypes that were expanded above 0.001 also turned up in blood.

This clonotype was seen only a few times. What it binds is unknown. The TCR beta CDR3 regions underwent amplification using RNA transcripts as the source. HTBI primers were employed in a first-round RT-PCR of the TCR CDR3. TCRdb used MiXCR to reprocess the multiplex PCR reads, holding one entry per CDR3 protein. This table holds under 750,000 distinct CDR3 sequences, 18% found once. The source is a woman in her fifties or sixties with Graves' hyperthyroidism that later progressed to Graves' ophthalmopathy. The sample taken for sequencing was blood.

The CDR3 sequence: CASSPARPTNTGELFF. As DNA, the CDR3 is TGTGCCAGCAGCCCCGCCAGGCCGACGAACACCGGGGAGCTGTTTTTT. The chain joins TRBV7-6 to TRBJ2-2; D is undetermined. Trimming removed 5 bases from V and 0 bases from J, with 13 bases in between. Germline V gives CDR1 SGHVS, CDR2 FNYEAQ. This CDR3 is 16 amino acids long.